This is a list of T cell receptor beta chains from one sample in a study of cytomegalovirus exposure and HLA in healthy donors. Clones were read by immunoSEQ multiplex PCR, and TCRdb kept only the in-frame ones, dropping some. The sample consists of 100,000 to 150,000 clones, around four fifths of them appearing once. Sequencing was done on a sample of PBMCs. The receptors originated from a man aged 25 to 45 in good health and CMV-seronegative. The CDR3 runs from the conserved cysteine through the conserved F or W. A D gene is named only where the DNA matches it firmly. Size is omitted from some rows. Given values are once, few, many or a class for expanded clones.

clone_size d_call j_call v_call cdr3_aa cdr3_nt
NA TRBD1 TRBJ1-1 TRBV15 CATSVRDRRDTEVFF TGTGCCACCAGCGTCCGGGACAGGAGGGACACTGAAGTTTTCTTT
few TRBD2 TRBJ2-1 TRBV10-1 CASSDRGTRTYNEQFF TGCGCCAGCAGTGATCGGGGGACTAGAACCTACAATGAGCAGTTCTTC
NA NA TRBJ2-5 TRBV7-2 CASSSNQETQYF TGTGCCAGCAGCTCAAACCAAGAGACCCAGTACTTC
NA NA TRBJ2-7 TRBV7-8 CASRGRGGAVHEQYF TGTGCCAGCAGGGGGCGCGGGGGCGCAGTCCACGAGCAGTACTTC
NA NA TRBJ1-2 TRBV6-5 CASSYKMRERGGYTF TGTGCCAGCAGTTACAAGATGCGGGAACGCGGAGGCTACACCTTC
NA TRBD1 TRBJ2-2 TRBV7-2 CASSPDRSGTGELFF TGTGCCAGCAGCCCGGACAGGTCTGGCACCGGGGAGCTGTTTTTT
once NA TRBJ1-2 TRBV14 CASSQGQNYGYTF TGTGCCAGCAGCCAAGGACAGAACTATGGCTACACCTTC
NA TRBD1 TRBJ1-1 TRBV7-8 CASSLISVRDRGAEAFF TGTGCCAGCAGCTTAATCAGCGTCCGCGACAGGGGCGCTGAAGCTTTCTTT
NA NA TRBJ2-5 TRBV4-3 CASSQDLYGGETQYF TGCGCCAGCAGCCAAGATTTATACGGGGGAGAGACCCAGTACTTC
NA TRBD2 TRBJ2-7 TRBV27 CASTRTSGRAGEQYF TGTGCCAGCACAAGGACTAGCGGGAGGGCTGGCGAGCAGTACTTC
NA NA TRBJ1-2 TRBV28 CASSSTVGVYYGYTF TGTGCCAGCAGTTCAACGGTCGGGGTGTACTATGGCTACACCTTC
NA TRBD2 TRBJ2-7 TRBV19 CASKSGGPSYEQYF TGTGCCAGTAAAAGCGGGGGGCCATCCTACGAGCAGTACTTC
few TRBD2 TRBJ2-7 TRBV7-8 CASSPQREGGYEQYF TGTGCCAGCAGCCCCCAGCGGGAGGGCGGTTACGAGCAGTACTTC
once TRBD1 TRBJ1-4 TRBV18 CASSQRQGWTNEKLFF TGTGCCAGCTCACAGCGACAGGGTTGGACTAATGAAAAACTGTTTTTT
NA TRBD2 TRBJ2-5 TRBV7-9 CASSLGLAGVGETQYF TGTGCCAGCAGCTTAGGGCTAGCGGGAGTTGGTGAGACCCAGTACTTC
NA TRBD2 TRBJ2-5 TRBV9 CASSGGVGAGEETQYF TGTGCCAGCAGCGGAGGGGTTGGGGCGGGAGAAGAGACCCAGTACTTC
NA NA TRBJ2-7 TRBV30 CAWSEWGRYSEQYF TGTGCCTGGAGTGAGTGGGGGCGTTATAGCGAGCAGTACTTC
NA TRBD2 TRBJ2-2 TRBV7-9 CASSSIAGLAGVSHGELFF TGTGCCAGCAGTTCTATCGCGGGACTAGCGGGAGTGAGTCACGGGGAGCTGTTTTTT
NA TRBD2 TRBJ2-4 TRBV6-1 CASTLGTSGNIQYF TGTGCCAGCACTCTCGGGACTAGCGGGAACATTCAGTACTTC
NA NA TRBJ2-3 TRBV2 CARGRAGDTDTQYF TGTGCCAGAGGCCGGGCCGGGGACACAGATACGCAGTATTTT
NA TRBD1 TRBJ2-7 TRBV6-5 CASSYRQTGVVGEQYF TGTGCCAGCAGTTACCGCCAGACAGGGGTCGTGGGCGAGCAGTACTTC
NA TRBD2 TRBJ2-4 TRBV2 CASSETSGANIQYF TGTGCCAGCAGTGAAACTAGCGGGGCAAACATTCAGTACTTC
NA TRBD1 TRBJ2-7 TRBV15 CATSRGGQGINEQYF TGTGCCACCAGCAGAGGGGGACAGGGGATCAACGAGCAGTACTTC
once TRBD2 TRBJ2-3 TRBV19 CASSSILAGGIDTQYF TGTGCCAGTAGTTCGATACTAGCGGGGGGAATAGATACGCAGTATTTT
NA TRBD2 TRBJ2-1 TRBV6-5 CASSKGLAGNNEQFF TGTGCCAGCAGCAAGGGACTAGCGGGAAACAATGAGCAGTTCTTC
few NA TRBJ2-6 TRBV5-1 CASSLATGPGANVLTF TGCGCCAGCAGCTTGGCCACAGGGCCCGGGGCCAACGTCCTGACTTTC
NA NA TRBJ1-4 TRBV6-6 CASSYSFRDNEKLFF TGTGCCAGCAGTTACTCTTTCAGGGATAATGAAAAACTGTTTTTT
NA TRBD1 TRBJ2-7 TRBV4-1 CASSLRTGQNEQYF TGCGCCAGCAGCCTCCGGACAGGGCAAAACGAGCAGTACTTC
few TRBD1 TRBJ2-3 TRBV2 CASSGQGAVADTQYF TGTGCCAGCAGTGGACAGGGGGCAGTTGCAGATACGCAGTATTTT
few TRBD2 TRBJ2-5 TRBV6-7 CASSYSDLLAGRVCAQYF TGTGCCAGCAGTTACTCCGACCTACTAGCGGGACGTGTCTGTGCCCAGTACTTC
NA TRBD2 TRBJ2-1 TRBV19 CASSGGLAGGRRFF TGTGCCAGTAGTGGAGGACTAGCGGGAGGAAGGCGGTTCTTC
few TRBD2 TRBJ2-7 TRBV6-1 CASTIGTSGRREQYF TGTGCCAGCACCATCGGGACTAGCGGGAGACGCGAGCAGTACTTC
NA NA TRBJ1-1 TRBV7-9 CASSLTWDTMNTEAFF TGTGCCAGCAGCTTAACATGGGACACCATGAACACTGAAGCTTTCTTT
NA NA TRBJ1-1 TRBV6-5 CASSSVVGDTEAFF TGTGCCAGCAGTTCCGTCGTTGGAGACACTGAAGCTTTCTTT
NA TRBD2 TRBJ2-1 TRBV7-2 CASSPISGSVYNEQFF TGTGCCAGCAGCCCCATCAGCGGGAGCGTGTACAATGAGCAGTTCTTC
NA TRBD2 TRBJ2-1 TRBV28 CASSSRTSGLSYNEQFF TGTGCCAGCAGTTCCCGGACTAGCGGGCTCTCCTACAATGAGCAGTTCTTC
NA NA TRBJ1-1 TRBV6-5 CASSYSIRNTEAFF TGTGCCAGCAGTTACTCTATTAGGAACACTGAAGCTTTCTTT
NA TRBD1 TRBJ1-1 TRBV28 CASSRHRGMNTEAFF TGTGCCAGCAGTCGACACAGGGGCATGAACACTGAAGCTTTCTTT
NA NA TRBJ1-5 TRBV7-9 CASSLYNQPQHF TGTGCCAGCAGCTTGTACAATCAGCCCCAGCATTTT
few TRBD2 TRBJ2-3 TRBV6-4 CASSEVAGAEDTQYF TGTGCCAGCAGTGAAGTAGCGGGGGCGGAAGATACGCAGTATTTT
NA NA TRBJ2-3 TRBV7-9 CASSLQMTHTDTQYF TGTGCCAGCAGCCTACAAATGACACACACAGATACGCAGTATTTT
NA TRBD1 TRBJ1-2 TRBV7-9 CASSSPRDRAYGYTF TGTGCCAGCAGCTCACCCCGGGACAGGGCTTATGGCTACACCTTC
NA TRBD1 TRBJ2-7 TRBV5-1 CASSPRDRNMEQYF TGCGCCAGCAGCCCCCGGGACAGGAATATGGAGCAGTACTTC
NA TRBD1 TRBJ1-2 TRBV5-1 CASSPDRVIRGYTF TGCGCCAGCAGCCCGGACAGGGTAATCCGTGGCTACACCTTC
NA TRBD2 TRBJ2-5 TRBV23-1 CASSQRTSVLTKETQYF TGCGCCAGCAGTCAAAGGACTAGCGTCTTGACAAAAGAGACCCAGTACTTC
NA NA TRBJ1-4 TRBV21-1 CASSKSTATNEKLFF TGTGCCAGCAGCAAATCCACGGCAACTAATGAAAAACTGTTTTTT
NA NA TRBJ2-5 TRBV7-2 CASSPGGGPGTQYF TGTGCCAGCAGCCCAGGAGGCGGTCCAGGAACCCAGTACTTC
NA NA TRBJ2-1 TRBV4-3 CASSQDGRGAYNEQFF TGCGCCAGCAGCCAAGATGGCAGGGGCGCATACAATGAGCAGTTCTTC
few NA TRBJ2-7 TRBV5-4 CASSSRQKSSYEQYF TGTGCCAGCAGCTCAAGACAGAAAAGCTCCTACGAGCAGTACTTC
NA TRBD2 TRBJ2-1 TRBV4-1 CASSQYPGTSGIDEQFF TGCGCCAGCAGCCAGTACCCCGGGACTAGCGGGATTGATGAGCAGTTCTTC
NA TRBD2 TRBJ2-1 TRBV7-3 CASSLRTSGEQFF TGTGCCAGCAGCCTGAGGACTAGTGGGGAGCAGTTCTTC
NA NA TRBJ2-4 TRBV9 CASSVGAGIAKNIQYF TGTGCCAGCAGCGTAGGGGCGGGAATAGCCAAAAACATTCAGTACTTC